This T cell receptor (beta chain) was found in a study of blood T cells in healthy people across ages. Peripheral blood from each donor was collected in a volume of 9.5 to 10 milliliters. Note on this clonotype: What it recognizes is unknown.

A sample-barcoded 5' primer and a J-beta primer mix were used in a second PCR of about 7 to 12 cycles. Carrying 12 random nucleotides, a template-switch adaptor labeled each individual cDNA molecule. One entry per CDR3 protein, called by TCRdb with MiXCR from the 5' RACE reads. The sample carries hundreds of thousands of distinct CDR3 sequences, about 43% recorded once. Study findings and constraints: Donors of long life had a larger count of naive CD4+ cells and greater diversity than aged donors. TCR beta diversity tracked closely with naive T cell percentage.

The source material was blood. The source is a man older than 75 in good health.

The CDR3 is CASSQVGEGATEAFF. Here the CDR3 DNA reads TGTGCCAGCAGCCAAGTCGGGGAAGGCGCCACTGAAGCTTTCTTT. This chain links TRBV4-2 with TRBJ1-1; the D is unclear. This CDR3 contains 15 residues. V lost 1 base to trimming and J lost 4 bases, with 13 bases between them. Germline CDR1 and CDR2: LGHNA and YNFKEQ.